This T cell receptor beta chain was observed in a study of read filtering for tumor transcriptome and immune sequencing. The CDR3 runs to 15 residues. The V end lost 6 bases, the J end lost 5 bases, and 18 bases lay between the germline ends. CDR1 SNHLY and CDR2 FYNNEI come from the germline V gene. Findings and limits, study-wide: Single-read clonotypes: approximately 87% of IR-seq clonotypes (about 3.5% of reads), 74.6% of RNA-seq clonotypes (approximately 43% of reads). IR-seq captured clonotypes deeper and more reliably than RNA-seq. IR-seq and RNA-seq agreed better without single-read clonotypes.

The library was built from roughly 400 ng RNA with molecular barcoded adaptors for alpha/delta and beta/gamma chains. TCRdb reprocessed the reads with MiXCR, giving one entry per CDR3 protein. The data contain about 50,000 distinct CDR3 sequences, 15% to 20% of them singletons. This clonotype was seen at least ten times. The target antigen is unknown. Material for sequencing was a population of CD138-negative cells sorted from bone marrow. The sequence derives from a donor over 35 with multiple myeloma. The rearrangement links TRBV2 to TRBJ2-3, with D possibly matching TRBD1 (6 bases). CDR3 sequence (DNA): TGTGCCAGCAGCACTGGGCCGGCCAGGGGAGATACGCAGTATTTT. Encoded protein: CASSTGPARGDTQYF. Filled out from reference TRBV2 and TRBJ2-3, the complete variable domain reads EPEVTQTPSHQVTQMGQEVILRCVPISNHLYFYWYRQILGQKVEFLVSFYNNEISEKSEIFDDQFSVERPDGSNFTLKIRSTKLEDSAMYFCASSTGPARGDTQYFGPGTRLTVL.